This T cell receptor beta chain was observed in a study of T cells in Graves' hyperthyroidism and ophthalmopathy. TCR beta CDR3 sequences were amplified from RNA transcripts. The study used the HTBI primer set for a first-round RT-PCR of the TCR CDR3. TCRdb reprocessed the multiplex PCR reads via MiXCR and lists one record per CDR3 protein. The table records 700,000 or so distinct CDR3 sequences, roughly 15% of them present only once. Active moderate-to-severe ophthalmopathy, Clinical Activity Score at least 3, NOSPECS at least 4, under 3 months' duration. Study-wide findings and caveats: Ophthalmopathy and stable hyperthyroidism were separated by a 13 V-J model. Ophthalmopathy prediction by the model preceded onset by a median about 6.3 months.

Germline V gives CDR1 SGHRS, CDR2 YFSETQ. The CDR3 length is 14 residues. The V gene lost 4 bases and the J gene lost 5 bases, with 16 bases spanning the gap. Concerning this clonotype: What it binds is unknown.

The sequenced sample consisted of blood. The chain is built from TRBV5-1 and TRBJ2-7; possibly TRBD1 for D (5 bases). This TCR was recovered from a woman between 50 and 59 years old with Graves' ophthalmopathy. CDR3 amino acids: CASSLDSLSNEQYF. Here the CDR3 DNA reads TGCGCCAGCAGCCTAGACAGTCTCTCGAACGAGCAGTACTTC.